The T cell receptor beta chain described here comes from a study of blood T cell repertoires in COVID-19. Study-wide background: The analysed material was cDNA or gDNA that came from T cells, B-cell-depleted T cells, or PBMCs.

Data came from immunoSEQ multiplex PCR; TCRdb stores just in-frame clones and leaves some out. The sample includes about 130,000 clones, roughly 80% seen only once; the top ten take about a sixth. The study recruited people aged roughly 18 to 100 years across around 24 US areas. The receptor was derived from a man younger than 40 who had recovered from COVID-19. The sequenced sample was PBMCs or T cells enriched from blood (not recorded which).

Here the CDR3 DNA reads TGTGCCAGCAGCTTAGCCGGGACAGGGCATTCACCCCTCCACTTT. As protein: CASSLAGTGHSPLHF. The chain carries TRBV11-2 and TRBJ1-6, with TRBD1 matching 9 bases. The junction had 3 bases not matched to a gene; V was cut back by 1 base and J by 8 bases. The CDR3 consists of 15 residues. Germline CDR1 is SGHAT and CDR2 is FQNNGV.